This is a list of T cell receptor beta chains from one sample in a study of blood T cell repertoires in COVID-19. TCRdb keeps only in-frame clones here, not all; method: immunoSEQ multiplex PCR. Among about 440,000 clones listed, about nine tenths were seen once. The source material was PBMCs or T cells enriched from blood (not recorded which). These receptors were collected from a man aged 18 to 29 who had recovered from COVID-19. The CDR3 runs from the conserved cysteine through the conserved F or W. D genes are given only for firm matches. Size values are once, few and many counts, or a class for expanded clones, and some rows have none.

TRBV19	TRBJ1-1	TRBD1	-	TGTGCCACCGACAGGGGTAGCACTGAAGCTTTCTTT	CATDRGSTEAFF
TRBV15	TRBJ1-2	-	-	TGTGCCACCAGCAGCGAGACTCACCTGGGAGGGGCTAGCGGCTACACCTTC	CATSSETHLGGASGYTF
TRBV7-3	TRBJ2-1	-	-	TGTGCCAGCAGCACCCGGTGGAGACCTAATTACAATGAGCAGTTCTTC	CASSTRWRPNYNEQFF
TRBV28	TRBJ1-2	TRBD1	-	TGTGCCTACCGGGACAGGGGATCCGCGGGATATGGCTACACCTTC	CAYRDRGSAGYGYTF
TRBV2	TRBJ2-3	-	-	TGTGCCAGCAGCTGGGGGGGGCGTATGGATACGCAGTATTTT	CASSWGGRMDTQYF
TRBV18	TRBJ1-2	-	-	TGTGCCAGCTCACCACGGACAGCAGACTTCTATGGCTACACCTTC	CASSPRTADFYGYTF
TRBV5-3	TRBJ1-6	TRBD1	-	TGTGCCAGAAGCTTGCCTGCAGGGGGCCCCTCACCCCTCCACTTT	CARSLPAGGPSPLHF
TRBV7-9	TRBJ1-2	-	-	TGTGCCAGCAGCTCCGCTTTACGGGTTGGCTACACCTTC	CASSSALRVGYTF
TRBV27	TRBJ1-5	-	-	TGTGCCAGCAGTCCTCACCGGGACATCAGGTCGCATCAGCCCCAGCATTTT	CASSPHRDIRSHQPQHF
TRBV7-9	TRBJ2-5	-	-	TGTGCCAGCGGCCAGGCGTGGCTAGCCCAAGAGACCCAGTACTTC	CASGQAWLAQETQYF
TRBV25-1	TRBJ1-6	-	once	TGTGCCAGCAGGGGAGACGGTCGGGAGTCACCCCTCCACTTT	CASRGDGRESPLHF
TRBV24-1	TRBJ2-2	-	-	TGTGCCACCAGTGACCCGACGAAAGGGAGCACCGGGGAGCTGTTTTTT	CATSDPTKGSTGELFF
TRBV30	TRBJ2-2	-	-	TGTGCCTGGACAGGGGCCGGGGAGCTGTTTTTT	CAWTGAGELFF
TRBV5-4	TRBJ2-7	-	-	TGTGCCAGCAGCTTGGATGTATCTGGGCTCTACGAGCAGTACTTC	CASSLDVSGLYEQYF
TRBV2	TRBJ2-1	TRBD2	-	TGTGCCAGCAGGGAATGGGCGGGAGGGCCTTCGAGTGAGCAGTTCTTC	CASREWAGGPSSEQFF
TRBV27	TRBJ1-5	-	once	TGTGCCAGCAGGGACAGAAATCAGCCCCAGCATTTT	CASRDRNQPQHF
TRBV11-2	TRBJ2-7	TRBD2	-	TGTGCCAGCACCACGAGCTCCGGACTAGCGGTCTACGAGCAGTACTTC	CASTTSSGLAVYEQYF
TRBV5-4	TRBJ1-2	TRBD1	-	TGTGCCAGCAGCCTTCGGGACAGTCATGGCTACACCTTC	CASSLRDSHGYTF
TRBV5-5	TRBJ1-4	TRBD1	-	TGTGCCAGCAGCTTGGGGCCCCAGGGGGCGCTTGAAAAACTGTTTTTT	CASSLGPQGALEKLFF
TRBV2	TRBJ2-2	TRBD2	-	TGTGCCAGCAGTTCACTAGCGACGACCGGGGAGCTGTTTTTT	CASSSLATTGELFF
TRBV25-1	TRBJ1-2	TRBD1	once	TGTGCCAGCAGGGAGACAGGGGGCGGCCATGGCTACACCTTC	CASRETGGGHGYTF
TRBV5-1	TRBJ1-4	-	-	TGCGCCAGCAGTACGGAGCTGAATGAAAAACTGTTTTTT	CASSTELNEKLFF
TRBV27	TRBJ1-2	-	once	TGTGCCAGCACCAGTGGGCAGGTCGCTCAGGGGGGCTACACCTTC	CASTSGQVAQGGYTF
TRBV5-5	TRBJ2-2	TRBD1	-	TGTGCCAGCAGCCCGAGACAGGGGCGTAACACCGGGGAGCTGTTTTTT	CASSPRQGRNTGELFF
TRBV28	TRBJ1-2	TRBD1	few	TGTGCCAGCAGTTCACAGGGGGCTAACTATGGCTACACCTTC	CASSSQGANYGYTF
TRBV28	TRBJ1-5	-	-	TGTGCCAGCAACAGGGTTTTGAGGCCCCAGCATTTT	CASNRVLRPQHF
TRBV29-1	TRBJ1-1	TRBD1	-	TGCAGCGTCAGTCCCGGGACAGGGCGGACTGAAGCTTTCTTT	CSVSPGTGRTEAFF
TRBV5-8	TRBJ1-6	TRBD1	-	TGTGCCAGCAGCTTGCCGGGACAGGAGTATAATTCACCCCTCCACTTT	CASSLPGQEYNSPLHF